The entry below describes one T cell receptor (beta chain). The sample originates from a study of patients and donors after allogeneic stem cell transplantation. Deletions cut 3 bases from V and 5 bases from J, with 10 bases between. The CDR3 extends over 13 amino acids. MiXCR was run by TCRdb on the RT-PCR reads, yielding one entry per CDR3 protein. The table records about 410,000 distinct CDR3 sequences, roughly 17% of them present only once. This sequence originates from a human donor who was either an allogeneic HSCT recipient or a stem cell or donor lymphocyte infusion donor (not recorded which). It is not recorded whose cells these are; they may come from a transplant donor. Sequencing was performed on blood, either unsorted or a sorted T cell fraction (not recorded which). This rearrangement joins TRBV12-3 or TRBV12-4 to TRBJ1-1; D uncertain. The CDR3 sequence is CASSFWGHTEAFF. The CDR3 region has the DNA TGTGCCAGCAGTTTTTGGGGTCATACTGAAGCTTTCTTT.